Listed below are T cell receptor beta chains from one sample, sequenced in a study of T cells after yellow fever vaccination. TCRdb re-derived calls from the 5' RACE reads in MiXCR, one entry per CDR3 protein. The sample contains 250,000 to 300,000 distinct CDR3 sequences, approximately 10% of which appear only once. The material was CD4+ T cells sorted from PBMCs, obtained 5 days after the yellow fever booster vaccination. The origin of the receptors is a man aged 18 to 30 who received the YFV17D yellow fever vaccine. CDR3s include the opening cysteine and the closing phenylalanine or tryptophan. Each record gives: CDR3 protein, CDR3 DNA, V gene, D gene, J gene, clone size. A D gene is named only where the DNA matches it firmly. Size values are once, few and many counts, or a class for expanded clones, and some rows have none.

CDR3 protein: CASSLSAENTEAFF
CDR3 DNA: TGCGCCAGCAGCTTGTCGGCGGAGAACACTGAAGCTTTCTTT
V gene: TRBV5-1
D gene: .
J gene: TRBJ1-1
clone size: .

CDR3 protein: CASTLTGPAYGYTF
CDR3 DNA: TGTGCCAGCACCTTAACTGGGCCAGCCTATGGCTACACCTTC
V gene: TRBV5-6
D gene: .
J gene: TRBJ1-2
clone size: .

CDR3 protein: CASRRSAPNTGELFF
CDR3 DNA: TGTGCCAGCAGAAGGTCTGCGCCGAACACCGGGGAGCTGTTTTTT
V gene: TRBV7-2
D gene: .
J gene: TRBJ2-2
clone size: .

CDR3 protein: CSVGQHGPSGNTIYF
CDR3 DNA: TGCAGCGTTGGCCAACACGGACCATCTGGAAACACCATATATTTT
V gene: TRBV29-1
D gene: .
J gene: TRBJ1-3
clone size: few

CDR3 protein: CSASVPGGHTEAFF
CDR3 DNA: TGCAGTGCTAGCGTCCCCGGGGGACACACTGAAGCTTTCTTT
V gene: TRBV20-1
D gene: .
J gene: TRBJ1-1
clone size: .

CDR3 protein: CASRSPGQRPLNTEAFF
CDR3 DNA: TGTGCCAGCAGATCCCCGGGGCAGCGACCCCTGAACACTGAAGCTTTCTTT
V gene: TRBV12-3/TRBV12-4
D gene: .
J gene: TRBJ1-1
clone size: .

CDR3 protein: CASSPPGLAAFNEQFF
CDR3 DNA: TGTGCCAGCAGCCCCCCGGGACTAGCGGCCTTCAATGAGCAGTTCTTC
V gene: TRBV5-4
D gene: TRBD2
J gene: TRBJ2-1
clone size: .

CDR3 protein: CASSQTTLGAGDRTQYF
CDR3 DNA: TGCGCCAGCAGCCAAACCACCCTGGGAGCGGGGGACCGGACCCAGTACTTC
V gene: TRBV4-1
D gene: TRBD2
J gene: TRBJ2-5
clone size: few

CDR3 protein: CASSSGQGGRETQYF
CDR3 DNA: TGTGCCAGCAGTTCCGGACAGGGGGGAAGGGAGACCCAGTACTTC
V gene: TRBV12-3/TRBV12-4
D gene: TRBD1
J gene: TRBJ2-5
clone size: few

CDR3 protein: CASSTDEDTQYF
CDR3 DNA: TGTGCCAGCAGTACGGATGAAGATACGCAGTATTTT
V gene: TRBV6-5
D gene: .
J gene: TRBJ2-3
clone size: .

CDR3 protein: CASSSIAGTDTQYF
CDR3 DNA: TGTGCCAGCAGCTCAATAGCGGGCACAGATACGCAGTATTTT
V gene: TRBV5-5
D gene: .
J gene: TRBJ2-3
clone size: .

CDR3 protein: CASSIGTPSTDTQYF
CDR3 DNA: TGCGCCAGCAGCATCGGGACGCCAAGCACAGATACGCAGTATTTT
V gene: TRBV5-1
D gene: .
J gene: TRBJ2-3
clone size: .

CDR3 protein: CSARARDSGANVLTF
CDR3 DNA: TGCAGTGCTAGAGCACGGGACTCTGGGGCCAACGTCCTGACTTTC
V gene: TRBV20-1
D gene: .
J gene: TRBJ2-6
clone size: .

CDR3 protein: CASRGQGGGELFF
CDR3 DNA: TGTGCCAGCAGGGGACAGGGAGGCGGGGAGCTGTTTTTT
V gene: TRBV2
D gene: TRBD1
J gene: TRBJ2-2
clone size: medium-sized

CDR3 protein: CSGIYAGGQETQYF
CDR3 DNA: TGCAGCGGAATATACGCGGGGGGGCAAGAGACCCAGTACTTC
V gene: TRBV29-1
D gene: TRBD2
J gene: TRBJ2-5
clone size: many

CDR3 protein: CASSPGQAEGYTF
CDR3 DNA: TGCGCCAGCAGCCCGGGACAGGCTGAGGGCTACACCTTC
V gene: TRBV5-1
D gene: TRBD1
J gene: TRBJ1-2
clone size: few

CDR3 protein: CASSQGGGRSSYEQYF
CDR3 DNA: TGCGCCAGCAGCCAAGGCGGGGGGCGCAGCTCCTACGAGCAGTACTTC
V gene: TRBV4-1
D gene: TRBD2
J gene: TRBJ2-7
clone size: many

CDR3 protein: CASSSQRGGRGTGELFF
CDR3 DNA: TGTGCCAGCAGCTCTCAGCGGGGGGGCCGAGGCACCGGGGAGCTGTTTTTT
V gene: TRBV7-2
D gene: TRBD2
J gene: TRBJ2-2
clone size: many

CDR3 protein: CASSQEGGMVGEQYF
CDR3 DNA: TGCGCCAGCAGCCAAGAGGGTGGGATGGTAGGAGAGCAGTACTTC
V gene: TRBV4-3
D gene: .
J gene: TRBJ2-7
clone size: few

CDR3 protein: CASSETGVEQYF
CDR3 DNA: TGTGCCAGCAGTGAAACGGGGGTCGAGCAGTACTTC
V gene: TRBV2
D gene: .
J gene: TRBJ2-7
clone size: few

CDR3 protein: CSAKTGDEKLFF
CDR3 DNA: TGCAGTGCTAAGACAGGGGATGAAAAACTGTTTTTT
V gene: TRBV20-1
D gene: TRBD1
J gene: TRBJ1-4
clone size: .

CDR3 protein: CASSYLTGGNTEAFF
CDR3 DNA: TGTGCCAGCAGTTACTTGACAGGGGGTAACACTGAAGCTTTCTTT
V gene: TRBV6-6
D gene: TRBD1
J gene: TRBJ1-1
clone size: many

CDR3 protein: CSAREQGRDEQFF
CDR3 DNA: TGCAGTGCTAGGGAACAGGGGCGGGATGAGCAGTTCTTC
V gene: TRBV20-1
D gene: TRBD1
J gene: TRBJ2-1
clone size: many

CDR3 protein: CASSQGDRYTGELFF
CDR3 DNA: TGTGCCAGCAGCCAAGGGGACAGGTACACCGGGGAGCTGTTTTTT
V gene: TRBV3-1
D gene: TRBD1
J gene: TRBJ2-2
clone size: few

CDR3 protein: CASSPRWEQYF
CDR3 DNA: TGTGCCAGCAGTCCCCGTTGGGAGCAGTACTTC
V gene: TRBV6-2/TRBV6-3
D gene: .
J gene: TRBJ2-7
clone size: many

CDR3 protein: CASRETGTSGYTF
CDR3 DNA: TGTGCCAGCAGAGAGACAGGGACGAGTGGCTACACCTTC
V gene: TRBV9
D gene: TRBD1
J gene: TRBJ1-2
clone size: .

CDR3 protein: CASRENRNTEAFF
CDR3 DNA: TGTGCCAGCAGAGAAAACAGGAACACTGAAGCTTTCTTT
V gene: TRBV2
D gene: .
J gene: TRBJ1-1
clone size: many

CDR3 protein: CASSPTQGYTEKLFF
CDR3 DNA: TGTGCCAGCTCACCGACACAGGGTTATACGGAAAAACTGTTTTTT
V gene: TRBV18
D gene: .
J gene: TRBJ1-4
clone size: .

CDR3 protein: CASSLERGSYNSPLHF
CDR3 DNA: TGCGCCAGCAGCTTGGAAAGGGGATCCTATAATTCACCCCTCCACTTT
V gene: TRBV5-1
D gene: .
J gene: TRBJ1-6
clone size: many

CDR3 protein: CASSQPGTGKETQYF
CDR3 DNA: TGCGCCAGCAGCCAACCCGGGACAGGCAAAGAGACCCAGTACTTC
V gene: TRBV4-1
D gene: TRBD1
J gene: TRBJ2-5
clone size: .

CDR3 protein: CASSQDRGQNYGYTF
CDR3 DNA: TGCGCCAGCAGCCAAGATAGGGGACAGAACTATGGCTACACCTTC
V gene: TRBV4-3
D gene: TRBD1
J gene: TRBJ1-2
clone size: .

CDR3 protein: CASSPGRDRYTDTQYF
CDR3 DNA: TGTGCCAGCAGCCCAGGTCGGGACAGATACACAGATACGCAGTATTTT
V gene: TRBV7-8
D gene: TRBD1
J gene: TRBJ2-3
clone size: many

CDR3 protein: CASSRGGTYEQYF
CDR3 DNA: TGTGCCAGCAGCCGTGGGGGTACCTACGAGCAGTACTTC
V gene: TRBV6-6
D gene: .
J gene: TRBJ2-7
clone size: .

CDR3 protein: CSARDPTKTGELFF
CDR3 DNA: TGCAGTGCTAGAGATCCGACAAAAACCGGGGAGCTGTTTTTT
V gene: TRBV20-1
D gene: .
J gene: TRBJ2-2
clone size: .

CDR3 protein: CASSLEAWGTQYF
CDR3 DNA: TGTGCCAGCAGCTTAGAGGCCTGGGGTACGCAGTATTTT
V gene: TRBV7-2
D gene: .
J gene: TRBJ2-3
clone size: .

CDR3 protein: CASSFGAARSGNTIYF
CDR3 DNA: TGCGCCAGCAGCTTCGGGGCGGCCCGCTCTGGAAACACCATATATTTT
V gene: TRBV5-1
D gene: .
J gene: TRBJ1-3
clone size: few

CDR3 protein: CASSDSGGFNEQYF
CDR3 DNA: TGTGCCAGCAGTGACTCAGGGGGGTTTAACGAGCAGTACTTC
V gene: TRBV6-4
D gene: .
J gene: TRBJ2-7
clone size: few

CDR3 protein: CASRTSGVGTDTQYF
CDR3 DNA: TGTGCCAGTAGGACTAGCGGGGTAGGCACAGATACGCAGTATTTT
V gene: TRBV19
D gene: TRBD2
J gene: TRBJ2-3
clone size: .

CDR3 protein: CSVWERGQETQYF
CDR3 DNA: TGCAGCGTGTGGGAAAGGGGACAAGAGACCCAGTACTTC
V gene: TRBV29-1
D gene: .
J gene: TRBJ2-5
clone size: .

CDR3 protein: CSAREGTGADEQFF
CDR3 DNA: TGCAGTGCTAGAGAAGGAACAGGGGCCGATGAGCAGTTCTTC
V gene: TRBV20-1
D gene: TRBD1
J gene: TRBJ2-1
clone size: .

CDR3 protein: CASSFRSSGANVLTF
CDR3 DNA: TGTGCCAGCAGCTTTAGGAGCTCCGGGGCCAACGTCCTGACTTTC
V gene: TRBV7-2
D gene: .
J gene: TRBJ2-6
clone size: .

CDR3 protein: CASTGGAEGYTF
CDR3 DNA: TGTGCCAGCACCGGGGGAGCGGAAGGCTACACCTTC
V gene: TRBV2
D gene: .
J gene: TRBJ1-2
clone size: few

CDR3 protein: CASSRGPGQAYTGELFF
CDR3 DNA: TGCGCCAGCAGTCGGGGTCCGGGACAGGCGTACACCGGGGAGCTGTTTTTT
V gene: TRBV23-1
D gene: TRBD1
J gene: TRBJ2-2
clone size: .

CDR3 protein: CAISPLRGAGSYEQYF
CDR3 DNA: TGTGCCATCAGCCCCCTTAGGGGGGCGGGGTCCTACGAGCAGTACTTC
V gene: TRBV10-3
D gene: .
J gene: TRBJ2-7
clone size: .

CDR3 protein: CASSAQGGNTIYF
CDR3 DNA: TGTGCCAGCAGTGCCCAGGGAGGGAACACCATATATTTT
V gene: TRBV27
D gene: .
J gene: TRBJ1-3
clone size: .

CDR3 protein: CASSLGGTGLGSPLHF
CDR3 DNA: TGCGCCAGCAGCTTGGGAGGGACAGGCCTAGGTTCACCCCTCCACTTT
V gene: TRBV5-1
D gene: TRBD1
J gene: TRBJ1-6
clone size: few

CDR3 protein: CASSTGPNYGYTF
CDR3 DNA: TGTGCCAGCAGCACGGGGCCTAACTATGGCTACACCTTC
V gene: TRBV9
D gene: .
J gene: TRBJ1-2
clone size: .

CDR3 protein: CASSLGQTDTQYF
CDR3 DNA: TGTGCCAGCAGCTTAGGACAGACAGATACGCAGTATTTT
V gene: TRBV7-2
D gene: .
J gene: TRBJ2-3
clone size: .

CDR3 protein: CASSSGTGDPWANGYTF
CDR3 DNA: TGTGCCAGCAGCTCCGGGACAGGGGACCCTTGGGCTAATGGCTACACCTTC
V gene: TRBV5-8
D gene: TRBD1
J gene: TRBJ1-2
clone size: few

CDR3 protein: CASSELEDTEAFF
CDR3 DNA: TGTGCCAGCAGTGAACTGGAGGACACTGAAGCTTTCTTT
V gene: TRBV2
D gene: .
J gene: TRBJ1-1
clone size: many

CDR3 protein: CASSDGTDQETQYF
CDR3 DNA: TGTGCCAGCAGTGACGGGACAGATCAAGAGACCCAGTACTTC
V gene: TRBV6-1
D gene: TRBD1
J gene: TRBJ2-5
clone size: .

CDR3 protein: CASSLAGREQYF
CDR3 DNA: TGTGCCAGCAGCTTGGCGGGGCGGGAGCAGTACTTC
V gene: TRBV5-4
D gene: .
J gene: TRBJ2-7
clone size: few

CDR3 protein: CASSSGGSTGELFF
CDR3 DNA: TGTGCCAGCTCTAGCGGGGGGAGTACCGGGGAGCTGTTTTTT
V gene: TRBV28
D gene: TRBD2
J gene: TRBJ2-2
clone size: .

CDR3 protein: CASSYSGVGGYEQYF
CDR3 DNA: TGTGCCAGCAGTTACTCTGGCGTAGGGGGCTACGAGCAGTACTTC
V gene: TRBV6-5
D gene: .
J gene: TRBJ2-7
clone size: few

CDR3 protein: CASSLVAEQFF
CDR3 DNA: TGTGCCAGCAGCTTAGTCGCTGAGCAGTTCTTC
V gene: TRBV7-2
D gene: .
J gene: TRBJ2-1
clone size: many